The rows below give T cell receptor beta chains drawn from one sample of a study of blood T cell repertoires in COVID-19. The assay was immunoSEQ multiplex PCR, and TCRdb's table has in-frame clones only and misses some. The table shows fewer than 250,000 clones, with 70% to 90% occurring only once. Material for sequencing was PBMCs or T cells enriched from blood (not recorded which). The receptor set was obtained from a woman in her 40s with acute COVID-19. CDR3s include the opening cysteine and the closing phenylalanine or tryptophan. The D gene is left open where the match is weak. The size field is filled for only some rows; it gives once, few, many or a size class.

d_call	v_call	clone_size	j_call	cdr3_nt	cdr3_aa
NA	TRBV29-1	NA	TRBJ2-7	TGCAGCGTTGAACGGGGTACCTCCTACGAGCAGTACTTC	CSVERGTSYEQYF
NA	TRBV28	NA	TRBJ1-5	TGTGCCAGCAGTTCCCCTAACTATAGCAATCAGCCCCAGCATTTT	CASSSPNYSNQPQHF
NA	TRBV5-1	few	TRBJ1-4	TGCGCCAGCAGCTTAAGGACCCGGGGAGCTAATGAAAAACTGTTTTTT	CASSLRTRGANEKLFF
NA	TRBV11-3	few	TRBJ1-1	TGTGCCAGCAGCTCCGGTCTTGTTCCTAACACTGAAGCTTTCTTT	CASSSGLVPNTEAFF
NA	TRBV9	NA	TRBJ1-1	TGTGCCAGCAGCGTAGACACCCGAAGGGGCACTGAAGCTTTCTTT	CASSVDTRRGTEAFF
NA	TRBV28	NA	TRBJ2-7	TGTGCCAGCAGTTTGACCGTGACTGCGCCGGACGAGCAGTACTTC	CASSLTVTAPDEQYF
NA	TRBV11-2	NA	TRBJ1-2	TGTGCCAGCCAGCTTTTCCAGTCTCGGGGTGAGGGCTACACCTTC	CASQLFQSRGEGYTF
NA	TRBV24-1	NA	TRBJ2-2	TGTGCCATCCAGGGTGCCCCACCGAACACCGGGGAGCTGTTTTTT	CAIQGAPPNTGELFF
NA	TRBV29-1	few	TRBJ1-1	TGCAGCGCCCCCGTCCCGGACAGACAGAACACTGAAGCTTTCTTT	CSAPVPDRQNTEAFF
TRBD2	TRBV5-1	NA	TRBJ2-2	TGCGCCAGCAGCCCCCGGGGGGGATCGACGAACACCGGGGAGCTGTTTTTT	CASSPRGGSTNTGELFF
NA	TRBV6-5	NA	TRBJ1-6	TGTGCCAGCAGCAGGGATTCCTATAATTCACCCCTCCACTTT	CASSRDSYNSPLHF
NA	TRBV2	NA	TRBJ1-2	TGTGCCAGCAGGAGTAGGCAGGGGATTTCTGGCTACACCTTC	CASRSRQGISGYTF
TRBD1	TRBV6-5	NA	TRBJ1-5	TGTGCCAGCAGTTACGGCCAGGGGGCTAGTCAGCCCCAGCATTTT	CASSYGQGASQPQHF
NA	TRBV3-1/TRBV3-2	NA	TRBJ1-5	TGTGCCAGCAGCCAAGTGGGAGAAAGGCAGCCCCAGCATTTT	CASSQVGERQPQHF
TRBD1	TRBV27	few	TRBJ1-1	TGTGCCAGCAGTTTTGCGGGGTCCAGGGGGCAGATGAACACTGAAGCTTTCTTT	CASSFAGSRGQMNTEAFF
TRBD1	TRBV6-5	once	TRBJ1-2	TGTGCCAGCAGCCAATCGGGACAGGGGGGCTATGGCTACACCTTC	CASSQSGQGGYGYTF
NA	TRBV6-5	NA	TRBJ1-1	TGTGCCAGCAGCTCCACAGGGATCATGAACACTGAAGCTTTCTTT	CASSSTGIMNTEAFF
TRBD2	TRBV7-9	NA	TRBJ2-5	TGTGCCAGCAGCTTAGCGGGACTAGCGGGAGGGACCCAGTACTTC	CASSLAGLAGGTQYF
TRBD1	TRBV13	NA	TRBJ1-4	TGTGCCAGCAGCCACAGGGGCGATAATGAAAAACTGTTTTTT	CASSHRGDNEKLFF
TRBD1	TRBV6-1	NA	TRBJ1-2	TGTGCCAGCAGTGAAGCGCGGGGCAGGGGGCATTGGGGCTACACCTTC	CASSEARGRGHWGYTF
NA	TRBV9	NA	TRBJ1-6	TGTGCCAGCAGCTCTGTCGGTAATTCACCCCTCCACTTT	CASSSVGNSPLHF
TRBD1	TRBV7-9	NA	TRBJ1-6	TGTGCCAGCAGCCCCCACGGCCAGGGGGTAGGGTCCCTCCACTTT	CASSPHGQGVGSLHF
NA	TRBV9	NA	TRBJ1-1	TGTGCCAGCTTATCGGGGTCCCCTATGAACACTGAAGCTTTCTTT	CASLSGSPMNTEAFF
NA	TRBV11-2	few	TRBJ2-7	TGTGCCAGCAGCTCCGCCCGCGGGGCGTTCTCCTACGAGCAGTACTTC	CASSSARGAFSYEQYF
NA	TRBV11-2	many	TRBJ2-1	TGTGCCAGCAATCTCCACAATGAGCAGTTCTTC	CASNLHNEQFF
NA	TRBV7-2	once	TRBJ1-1	TGTGCCAGCGAGCCGCCGTTCATGAACACTGAAGCTTTCTTT	CASEPPFMNTEAFF
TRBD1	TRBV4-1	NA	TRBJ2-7	TGCGCCAGCAGCCAACCAACTCGGACAGGGGTGTACGAGCAGTACTTC	CASSQPTRTGVYEQYF
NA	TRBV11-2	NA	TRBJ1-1	TGTGCCAGCAGCTCGGACAGCCGGGTACCTGAAGCTTTCTTT	CASSSDSRVPEAFF
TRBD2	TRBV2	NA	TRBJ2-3	TGTGCCAGCAGGGTGGGACTAGCGGTTAGCACAGATACGCAGTATTTT	CASRVGLAVSTDTQYF
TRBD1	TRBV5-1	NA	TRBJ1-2	TGCGCCAGCAGCTTGGAAGGACAGGGGGGCTATGGCTACACCTTC	CASSLEGQGGYGYTF
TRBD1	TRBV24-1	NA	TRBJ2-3	TGTGCCACCAGTTTAGACAGGGGGCCAGGACGAGGGTTTACGCAGTATTTT	CATSLDRGPGRGFTQYF
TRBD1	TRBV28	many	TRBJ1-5	TGTGCCAGCAGTTCATCGGGACAGGGGTACAATCAGCCCCAGCATTTT	CASSSSGQGYNQPQHF
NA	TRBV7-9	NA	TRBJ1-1	TGTGCCAGCAGCTTAGCGACCACCAGGCGGGGAGCTTTCTTT	CASSLATTRRGAFF
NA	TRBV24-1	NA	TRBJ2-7	TGTGCCACCAGTGGCGATTCGGGGACAAGCTACGAGCAGTACTTC	CATSGDSGTSYEQYF
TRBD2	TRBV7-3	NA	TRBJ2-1	TGTGCCAGCAGCTTGGGAAGCGGGAGAGATGAGCAGTTCTTC	CASSLGSGRDEQFF
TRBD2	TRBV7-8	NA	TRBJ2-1	TGTGCCAGCAGCTTCCTCGGGGGGGGTAGCGGGAGCTATGAGCAGTTCTTC	CASSFLGGGSGSYEQFF
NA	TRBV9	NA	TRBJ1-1	TGTGCCAGCGGGGGGATTCAACCGAACACTGAAGCTTTCTTT	CASGGIQPNTEAFF
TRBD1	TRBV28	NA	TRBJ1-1	TGTGCCAGCAGTCCACCGGGACAGGGGCGTGAAGCTTTCTTT	CASSPPGQGREAFF
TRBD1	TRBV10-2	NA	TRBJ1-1	TGCGCCAGCAGGGGGGGACAGACTGAAGCTTTCTTT	CASRGGQTEAFF
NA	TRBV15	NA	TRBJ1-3	TGTGCCACCAGCAGTTTCGAGGGCAAGCGGAACACCATATATTTT	CATSSFEGKRNTIYF
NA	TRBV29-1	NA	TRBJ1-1	TGCAGCGCTTTTCTCCAGCAGGGCCGAACTGAAGCTTTCTTT	CSAFLQQGRTEAFF
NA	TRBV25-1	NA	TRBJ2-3	TGTGCCAGCAGACCCGGACAGAAGACAGATACGCAGTATTTT	CASRPGQKTDTQYF
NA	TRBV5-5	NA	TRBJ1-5	TGTGCCAGCAGCTTGGTCTGGCGGAATAGCAATCAGCCCCAGCATTTT	CASSLVWRNSNQPQHF
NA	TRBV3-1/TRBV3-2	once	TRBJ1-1	TGTGCCAGCAGCCAAGGTCGCGGAGGGAACACTGAAGCTTTCTTT	CASSQGRGGNTEAFF
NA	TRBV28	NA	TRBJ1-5	TGTGCCAGCAGTTTAAGGAGGACAGCTAATCAGCCCCAGCATTTT	CASSLRRTANQPQHF
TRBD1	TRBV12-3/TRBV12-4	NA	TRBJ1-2	TGTGCCAGCAGCCCAGGGGGATATGGCTACACCTTC	CASSPGGYGYTF
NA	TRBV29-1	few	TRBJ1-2	TGCAGCGTTGAACCCGCAGGCTACTATGGCTACACCTTC	CSVEPAGYYGYTF
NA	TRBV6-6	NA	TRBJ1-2	TGTGCCAGCAGTTACCAACAGGACTACCGCTACACCTTC	CASSYQQDYRYTF
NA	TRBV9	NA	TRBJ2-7	TGTGCCAGCAGCGTAGGTGGGGGCCCCTACGAGCAGTACTTC	CASSVGGGPYEQYF
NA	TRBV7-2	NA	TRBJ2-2	TGTGCCAGCAGCTTAGGGTTTCTGAGGAACACCGGGGAGCTGTTTTTT	CASSLGFLRNTGELFF
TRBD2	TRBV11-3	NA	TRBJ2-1	TGTGCCAGCAGCTTAGGTGGTAGCGGGGGCTACAATGAGCAGTTCTTC	CASSLGGSGGYNEQFF
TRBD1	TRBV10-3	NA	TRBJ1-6	TGTGCCATGACCGGGACAGGGAATTCACCCCTCCACTTT	CAMTGTGNSPLHF
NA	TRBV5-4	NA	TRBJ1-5	TGTGCCAGCAGCTTGGCGGGTTCTCAGCCCCAGCATTTT	CASSLAGSQPQHF
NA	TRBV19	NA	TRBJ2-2	TGTGCCAGTAGTAGTGGAGTAGCGGAGAACACCGGGGAGCTGTTTTTT	CASSSGVAENTGELFF
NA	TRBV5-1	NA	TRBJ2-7	TGCGCCAGCAGCATTGGGCCAGGCGGGTACGAGCAGTACTTC	CASSIGPGGYEQYF
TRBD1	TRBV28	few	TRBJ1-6	TGTGCCAGCACCACCTCTATGATTACGCCGGGACAGGGGGGCGATTCACCCCTCCACTTT	CASTTSMITPGQGGDSPLHF
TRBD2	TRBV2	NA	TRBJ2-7	TGTGCCAGCAGCGCTCCGGGACTAGGGTACGAGCAGTACTTC	CASSAPGLGYEQYF
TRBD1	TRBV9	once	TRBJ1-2	TGTGCCAGCAGCGTAGGGACAGGCGAGGGCTATGGCTACACCTTC	CASSVGTGEGYGYTF
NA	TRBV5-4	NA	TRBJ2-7	TGTGCCAGCAGCTTGGGGGCAAGCCGGGACTGGAACTACGAGCAGTACTTC	CASSLGASRDWNYEQYF